The following is a TCR beta chain sequence with its context. Healthy Russian Caucasian donors spanned ages roughly 6 to 100 years. This entry belongs to a study of blood T cells in healthy people across ages. The V end was cut by 5 bases, the J end by 0 bases, with 19 bases between. The germline V gene encodes CDR1 SGHTA and CDR2 FQGNSA. The CDR3 extends over 17 amino acids. Primed by a sample-barcoded 5' primer and a J-beta primer mix, a second PCR proceeded for 7 to 11 cycles. TCRdb re-derived calls from the 5' RACE reads in MiXCR, one entry per CDR3 protein. This sample has around 1,000,000 distinct CDR3 sequences, with approximately 26% found just once. The sample was also reused in another study, on T cells of mothers and their children.

Sequenced material: blood. This clonotype was sampled from a girl aged 2 to 9 in good health. The V call is TRBV7-2, the J call TRBJ2-5, with D tentatively TRBD1 (6 bases). The CDR3 reads CASSGYETGIYQETQYF. The CDR3 DNA reads TGTGCCAGCAGCGGGTACGAAACAGGGATCTACCAAGAGACCCAGTACTTC.